This T cell receptor (beta chain) stems from a study of early stage breast cancer tumors. As for the study in general: ER+/PR+/HER2- status applied to about 75% of the 16 invasive breast tumors. Average read coverage per sample was 7.5 to 10-fold. The study, taken as a whole, reports: Tumors had approximately 2.5-fold higher T cell density than normal breast.

A note on this clone: No antigen is known for it.

Assay used: immunoSEQ multiplex PCR; TCRdb lists only in-frame clones, some missing. This sample has some 8,400 clones, with 60% to 80% found just once. This normal breast sample came from a site about 2-4.5 cm away from the tumor. Sequencing was carried out using normal breast tissue next to the tumor. This TCR derives from a person aged 55 to 75 with breast cancer.

CDR3 amino acids: CASSLEAGARGYTF. The CDR3 DNA reads TGCGCCAGCAGCCTGGAGGCGGGGGCGAGGGGCTACACCTTC. The rearrangement links TRBV5-1 to TRBJ1-2; D might be TRBD1 (6 bases). The CDR3 is made up of 14 amino acids. Looked up from germline, CDR1 is SGHRS and CDR2 is YFSETQ. Trimming stripped 4 bases from V and 8 bases from J, with 18 bases between.